These 11 T cell receptor beta chains came from one sample sequenced in a study of blood T cell repertoires in COVID-19. Profiling relied on immunoSEQ multiplex PCR, and the TCRdb table lists in-frame clones only, not all of them. The sample has 110,000 to 150,000 clones, 80% to 85% seen once; the top ten hold around 8%. The specimen was peripheral blood. Receptors originate from a human donor in a cohort sampled during active COVID-19.

The chain uses TRBV6-5 and TRBJ1-1, with D tentatively TRBD1 (5 bases). The V and J ends lost 7 bases and 1 base respectively, with 13 bases between them. The CDR3 is 14 residues long. CDR1 MNHEY and CDR2 SVGAGI come from the germline V gene. The CDR3 DNA reads as TGTGCCAGCAAGGAGGGGAATGGGAACACTGAAGCTTTCTTT. Translated: CASKEGNGNTEAFF.

This chain links TRBV10-1 with TRBJ2-7; 9 nucleotides agree with TRBD1. CDR3 length: 20 residues. Germline values: CDR1 WNHNN, CDR2 SYGVQD (reference sequence). The V and J ends lost 0 bases and 1 base, in that order; junction bases with no gene match: 16. CDR3 in amino acids: CASSESKGGMGQGESYEQYF. In DNA, the CDR3 is TGCGCCAGCAGTGAGTCTAAGGGGGGCATGGGACAGGGAGAGTCCTACGAGCAGTACTTC.

The chain is built from TRBV5-1 and TRBJ2-5; 11 bases map to TRBD1. This CDR3 has 14 residues. Germline trimming cut 1 base from V and 14 bases from J; bases unmatched to any gene: 10. Germline V gives CDR1 SGHRS, CDR2 YFSETQ. The DNA of the CDR3 is TGCGCCAGCAGCTTGAAGGGACAGGGGGGACCCTTATACTTC. Amino acids: CASSLKGQGGPLYF.

The chain couples TRBV20-1 to TRBJ2-5; D is possibly TRBD2 (6 bases). Between the trimmed V and J ends, which lost 3 bases and 3 bases, there was a span of 17 bases. The germline V gene encodes CDR1 DFQATT and CDR2 SNEGSKA (reference sequence). This CDR3 contains 15 residues. For the CDR3, the DNA is TGCAGTGCTAGTGTTCCGGGACTCATTAAAGAGACCCAGTACTTC. This encodes CSASVPGLIKETQYF.

The genes are TRBV2 and TRBJ1-4; D might be TRBD1 (5 bases). Germline CDR1 is SNHLY and CDR2 is FYNNEI. Between the trimmed V and J ends, which lost 5 bases and 5 bases, there was a span of 15 bases. The CDR3 loop spans 15 amino acids. The CDR3 reads CASSFTGGTNEKLFF. CDR3 nucleotides: TGTGCCAGCAGTTTTACCGGGGGTACAAATGAAAAACTGTTTTTT.

This clone was observed a single time. The chain links TRBV19 to TRBJ1-1, with 8 nucleotides matching TRBD1. Per the germline V gene, CDR1 is LNHDA and CDR2 is SQIVND (reference sequence). J lost 0 bases, V lost 6 bases, and 12 bases had no gene match. This CDR3 spans 17 amino acids. The CDR3 loop is CASRPGGTGLMNTEAFF. For the CDR3, the DNA is TGTGCCAGTAGGCCAGGGGGGACAGGCCTTATGAACACTGAAGCTTTCTTT.

The chain combines TRBV11-2 with TRBJ2-3, with 15 bases aligning to TRBD2. V lost 4 bases to trimming and J lost 4 bases; unmatched junction nucleotides: 3. Germline V gene lookup returns CDR1 SGHAT and CDR2 FQNNGV. The CDR3 contains 16 residues. This chain's CDR3 is CASSSGLAGGADTQYF. In DNA form, the CDR3 reads TGTGCCAGCAGCTCGGGACTAGCGGGGGGTGCAGATACGCAGTATTTT. Looking up the rest from reference TRBV11-2 and TRBJ2-3 gives the full variable domain: EAGVAQSPRYKIIEKRQSVAFWCNPISGHATLYWYQQILGQGPKLLIQFQNNGVVDDSQLPKDRFSAERLKGVDSTLKIQPAKLEDSAVYLCASSSGLAGGADTQYFGPGTRLTVL.

The CDR3 loop reads CASSYSGEAFF. The CDR3 DNA follows: TGTGCCAGCAGTTACTCGGGTGAAGCTTTCTTT. The chain is built from TRBV12-3 or TRBV12-4 and TRBJ1-1; D remains ambiguous. V was trimmed by 4 bases and J by 7 bases, leaving 7 bases between them. This CDR3 region has 11 residues.

The genes are TRBV6-2 or TRBV6-3 and TRBJ1-5; 8 bases match TRBD1. Germline trimming cut 5 bases from V and 3 bases from J; bases unmatched to any gene: 6. This CDR3 is built from 15 residues. Looked up from germline, CDR1 is MNHEY and CDR2 is SVGEGT. The chain's CDR3 is CASSPWTGPNQPQHF. Written as DNA, the CDR3 is TGTGCCAGCAGTCCCTGGACAGGGCCCAATCAGCCCCAGCATTTT.

V and J are TRBV5-5 and TRBJ2-6; D is undetermined. The CDR3 is made up of 14 amino acids. Looked up from germline, CDR1 is SGHKS and CDR2 is YYEKEE (reference sequence). The V end lost 0 bases, the J end lost 4 bases, and 5 bases lay between the germline ends. The CDR3 loop is CASSLGLGANVLTF. DNA for the CDR3: TGTGCCAGCAGCTTGGGTCTGGGGGCCAACGTCCTGACTTTC.

This clone occurred once. The rearrangement links TRBV3-1 (or the pseudogene TRBV3-2) to TRBJ1-2, with 10 bases lining up with TRBD1. Losses at the gene ends were 4 bases for V and 4 bases for J; bases not matched to a gene: 6. The V gene's germline CDR1 is LGHDT and CDR2 YNNKEL (reference sequence). There are 15 residues in the CDR3. CDR3 DNA sequence: TGTGCCAGCAGCCTCGGGACAGGGGAGGCCTATGGCTACACCTTC. It is translated as CASSLGTGEAYGYTF.